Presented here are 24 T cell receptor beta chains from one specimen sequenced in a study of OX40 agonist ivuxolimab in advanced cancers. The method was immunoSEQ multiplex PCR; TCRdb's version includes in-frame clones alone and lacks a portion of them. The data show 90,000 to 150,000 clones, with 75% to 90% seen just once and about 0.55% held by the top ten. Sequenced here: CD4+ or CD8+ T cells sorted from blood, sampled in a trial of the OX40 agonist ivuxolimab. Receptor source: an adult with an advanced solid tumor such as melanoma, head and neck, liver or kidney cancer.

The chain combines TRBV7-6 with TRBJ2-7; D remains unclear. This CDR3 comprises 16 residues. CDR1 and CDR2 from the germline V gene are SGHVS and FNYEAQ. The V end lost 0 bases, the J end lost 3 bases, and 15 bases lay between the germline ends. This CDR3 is CASSLALLRNNYEQYF. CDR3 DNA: TGTGCCAGCAGCTTAGCTCTTCTACGAAATAACTACGAGCAGTACTTC. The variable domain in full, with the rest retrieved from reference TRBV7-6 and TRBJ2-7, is GAGVSQSPRYKVTKRGQDVALRCDPISGHVSLYWYRQALGQGPEFLTYFNYEAQQDKSGLPNDRFSAERPEGSISTLTIQRTEQRDSAMYRCASSLALLRNNYEQYFGPGTRLTVT.

The CDR3 here is CASSAGQGNTDTQYF. CDR3 in DNA: TGTGCCAGCAGCGCGGGACAGGGGAACACAGATACGCAGTATTTT. V is TRBV7-9 and J is TRBJ2-3; 10 nucleotides align to TRBD1. The CDR3 is 15 residues long. In germline, CDR1 is SEHNR, CDR2 FQNEAQ (reference sequence). V was pared by 5 bases and J by 2 bases, with 4 bases of the junction left unmatched.

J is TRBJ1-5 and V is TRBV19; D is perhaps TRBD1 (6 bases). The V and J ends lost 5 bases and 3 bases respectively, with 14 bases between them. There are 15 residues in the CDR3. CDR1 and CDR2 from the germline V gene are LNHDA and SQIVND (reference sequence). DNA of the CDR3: TGTGCCAGTAGTCGGGGGTGGGGGGCCAATCAGCCCCAGCATTTT. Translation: CASSRGWGANQPQHF.

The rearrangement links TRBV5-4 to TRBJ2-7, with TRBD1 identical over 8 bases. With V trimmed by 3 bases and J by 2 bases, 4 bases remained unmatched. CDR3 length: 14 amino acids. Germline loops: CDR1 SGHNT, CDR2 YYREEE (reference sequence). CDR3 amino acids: CASSSAGGPYEQYF. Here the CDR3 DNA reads TGTGCCAGCAGCTCCGCAGGGGGCCCCTACGAGCAGTACTTC. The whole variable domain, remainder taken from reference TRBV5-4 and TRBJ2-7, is ETGVTQSPTHLIKTRGQQVTLRCSSQSGHNTVSWYQQALGQGPQFIFQYYREEENGRGNFPPRFSGLQFPNYSSELNVNALELDDSALYLCASSSAGGPYEQYFGPGTRLTVT.

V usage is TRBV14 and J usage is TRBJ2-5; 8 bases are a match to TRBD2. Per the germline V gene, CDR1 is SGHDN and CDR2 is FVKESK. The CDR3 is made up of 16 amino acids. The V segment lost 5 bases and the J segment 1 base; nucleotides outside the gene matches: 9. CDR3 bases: TGTGCCAGCAGCTTGCAAAATGCGGGGGGCCAAGAGACCCAGTACTTC. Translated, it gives CASSLQNAGGQETQYF. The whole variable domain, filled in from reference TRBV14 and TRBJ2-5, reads EAGVTQFPSHSVIEKGQTVTLRCDPISGHDNLYWYRRVMGKEIKFLLHFVKESKQDESGMPNNRFLAERTGGTYSTLKVQPAELEDSGVYFCASSLQNAGGQETQYFGPGTRLLVL.

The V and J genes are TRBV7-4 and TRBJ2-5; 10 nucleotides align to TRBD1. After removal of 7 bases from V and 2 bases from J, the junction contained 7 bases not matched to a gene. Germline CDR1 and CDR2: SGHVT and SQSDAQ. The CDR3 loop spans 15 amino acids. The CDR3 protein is CASIPRQGAQETQYF. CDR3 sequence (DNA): TGTGCCAGCATCCCCAGACAGGGGGCTCAAGAGACCCAGTACTTC.

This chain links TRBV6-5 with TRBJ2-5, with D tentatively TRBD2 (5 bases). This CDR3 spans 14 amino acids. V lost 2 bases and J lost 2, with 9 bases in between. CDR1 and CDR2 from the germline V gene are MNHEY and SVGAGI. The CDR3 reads CASSYVTGQETQYF. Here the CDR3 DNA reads TGTGCCAGCAGTTACGTGACGGGGCAAGAGACCCAGTACTTC.

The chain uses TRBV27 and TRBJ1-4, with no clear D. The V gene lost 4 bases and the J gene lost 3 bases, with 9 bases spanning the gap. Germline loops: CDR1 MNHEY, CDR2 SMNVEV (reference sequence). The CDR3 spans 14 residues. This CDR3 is CASSWTDSNEKLFF. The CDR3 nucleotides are TGTGCCAGCAGTTGGACGGATTCTAATGAAAAACTGTTTTTT.

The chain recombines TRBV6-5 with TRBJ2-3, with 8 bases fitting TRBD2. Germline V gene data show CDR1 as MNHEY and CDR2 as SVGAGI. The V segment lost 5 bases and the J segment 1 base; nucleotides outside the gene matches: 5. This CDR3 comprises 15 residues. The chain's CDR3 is CASSLTSGRTDTQYF. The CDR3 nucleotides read TGTGCCAGCAGTCTTACTAGCGGACGCACAGATACGCAGTATTTT.

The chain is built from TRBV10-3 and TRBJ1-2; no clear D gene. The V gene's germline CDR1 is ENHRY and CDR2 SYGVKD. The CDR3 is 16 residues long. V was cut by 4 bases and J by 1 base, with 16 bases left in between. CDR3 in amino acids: CAISVNEGAYNYGYTF. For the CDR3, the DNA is TGTGCCATCAGTGTCAACGAGGGTGCCTATAACTATGGCTACACCTTC.

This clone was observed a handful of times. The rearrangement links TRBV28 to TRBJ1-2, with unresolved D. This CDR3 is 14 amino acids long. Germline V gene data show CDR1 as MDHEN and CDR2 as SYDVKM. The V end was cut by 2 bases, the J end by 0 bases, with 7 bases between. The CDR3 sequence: CASSLRGANYGYTF. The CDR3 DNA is TGTGCCAGCAGTTTACGGGGAGCTAACTATGGCTACACCTTC.

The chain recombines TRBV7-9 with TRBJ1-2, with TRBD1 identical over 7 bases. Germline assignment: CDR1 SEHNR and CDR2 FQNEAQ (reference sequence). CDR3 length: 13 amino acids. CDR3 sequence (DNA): TGTGTAGGGGGCGCGGGAGCTAACTATGGCTACACCTTC. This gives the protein CVGGAGANYGYTF.

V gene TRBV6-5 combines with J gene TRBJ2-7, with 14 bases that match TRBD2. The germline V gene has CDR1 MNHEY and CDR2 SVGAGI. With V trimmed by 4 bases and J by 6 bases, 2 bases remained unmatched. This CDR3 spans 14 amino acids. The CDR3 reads CASSSGLAGAEQYF. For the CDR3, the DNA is TGTGCCAGCAGTTCGGGACTAGCGGGGGCCGAGCAGTACTTC.

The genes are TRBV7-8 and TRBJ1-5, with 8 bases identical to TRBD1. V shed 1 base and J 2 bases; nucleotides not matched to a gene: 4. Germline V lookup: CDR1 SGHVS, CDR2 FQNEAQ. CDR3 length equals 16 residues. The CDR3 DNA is TGTGCCAGCAGCTTAGGTCTGGACAGGGGCAATCAGCCCCAGCATTTT. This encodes CASSLGLDRGNQPQHF. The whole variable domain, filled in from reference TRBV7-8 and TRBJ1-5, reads GAGVSQSPRYKVAKRGQDVALRCDPISGHVSLFWYQQALGQGPEFLTYFQNEAQLDKSGLPSDRFFAERPEGSVSTLKIQRTQQEDSAVYLCASSLGLDRGNQPQHFGDGTRLSIL.

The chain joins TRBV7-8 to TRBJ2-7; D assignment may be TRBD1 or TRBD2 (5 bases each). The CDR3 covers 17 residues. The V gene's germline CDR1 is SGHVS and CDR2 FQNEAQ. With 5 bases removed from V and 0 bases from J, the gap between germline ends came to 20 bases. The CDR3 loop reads CASSRRFGDESSYEQYF. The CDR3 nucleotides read TGTGCCAGCAGCCGAAGGTTCGGGGACGAGAGCTCCTACGAGCAGTACTTC.

In DNA, the CDR3 is TGCAGCGTAGAGCCGCCGGGGGCCATAGATACGCAGTATTTT. It specifies CSVEPPGAIDTQYF. The chain joins TRBV29-1 to TRBJ2-3; tentatively, D is TRBD1 or TRBD2 (6 bases each). V lost 6 bases and J 5 bases, leaving 18 bases between the germline ends. This CDR3 has 14 amino acids. The germline V gene has CDR1 SQVTM and CDR2 ANQGSEA.

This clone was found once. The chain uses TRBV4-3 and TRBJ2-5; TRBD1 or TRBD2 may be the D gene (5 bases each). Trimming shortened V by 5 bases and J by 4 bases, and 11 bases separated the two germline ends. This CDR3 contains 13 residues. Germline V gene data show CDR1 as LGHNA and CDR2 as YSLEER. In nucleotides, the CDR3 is TGCGCCAGCAGCGGGCAGGGACGAGAGACCCAGTACTTC. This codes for CASSGQGRETQYF.

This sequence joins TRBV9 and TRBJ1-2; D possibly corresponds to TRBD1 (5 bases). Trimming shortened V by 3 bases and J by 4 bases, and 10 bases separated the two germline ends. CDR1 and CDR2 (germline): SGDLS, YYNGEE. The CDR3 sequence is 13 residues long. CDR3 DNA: TGTGCCAGCAGCGCCCAGGGTTCCTATGGCTACACCTTC. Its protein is CASSAQGSYGYTF.

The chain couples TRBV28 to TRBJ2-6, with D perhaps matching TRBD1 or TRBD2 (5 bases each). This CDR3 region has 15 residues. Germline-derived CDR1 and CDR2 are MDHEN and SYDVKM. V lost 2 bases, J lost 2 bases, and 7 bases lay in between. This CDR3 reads CASSLGGAGANVLTF. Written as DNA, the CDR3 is TGTGCCAGCAGTTTAGGGGGAGCTGGGGCCAACGTCCTGACTTTC.

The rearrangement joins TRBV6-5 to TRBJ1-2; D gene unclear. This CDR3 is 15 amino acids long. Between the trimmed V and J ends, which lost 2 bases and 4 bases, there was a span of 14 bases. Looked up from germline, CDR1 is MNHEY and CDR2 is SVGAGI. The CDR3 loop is CASSYGAEESYGYTF. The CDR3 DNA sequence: TGTGCCAGCAGTTACGGCGCGGAAGAATCCTATGGCTACACCTTC.

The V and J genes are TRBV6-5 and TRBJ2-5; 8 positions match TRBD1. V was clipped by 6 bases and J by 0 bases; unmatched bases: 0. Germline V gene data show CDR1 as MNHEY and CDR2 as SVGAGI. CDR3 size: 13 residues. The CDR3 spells CASRDRDQETQYF. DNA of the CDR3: TGTGCCAGCAGGGACAGGGACCAAGAGACCCAGTACTTC.

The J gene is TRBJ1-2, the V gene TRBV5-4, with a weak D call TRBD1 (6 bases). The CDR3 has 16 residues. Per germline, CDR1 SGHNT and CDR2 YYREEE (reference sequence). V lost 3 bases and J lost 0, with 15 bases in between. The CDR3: CASSSGGQGTNYGYTF. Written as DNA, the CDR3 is TGTGCCAGCAGCTCTGGGGGGCAGGGTACTAACTATGGCTACACCTTC.

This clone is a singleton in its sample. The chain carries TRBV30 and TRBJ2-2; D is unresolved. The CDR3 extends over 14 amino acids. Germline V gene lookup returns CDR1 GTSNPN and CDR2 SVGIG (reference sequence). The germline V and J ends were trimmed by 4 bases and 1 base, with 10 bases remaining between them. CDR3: CAWKDPGNTGELFF. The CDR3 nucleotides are TGTGCCTGGAAGGACCCGGGGAACACCGGGGAGCTGTTTTTT.

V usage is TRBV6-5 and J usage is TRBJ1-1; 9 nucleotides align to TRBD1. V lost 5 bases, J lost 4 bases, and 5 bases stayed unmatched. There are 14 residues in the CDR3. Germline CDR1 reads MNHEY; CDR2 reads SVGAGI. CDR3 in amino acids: CASSGRDRATEAFF. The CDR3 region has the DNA TGTGCCAGCAGTGGCCGGGACAGGGCCACTGAAGCTTTCTTT.